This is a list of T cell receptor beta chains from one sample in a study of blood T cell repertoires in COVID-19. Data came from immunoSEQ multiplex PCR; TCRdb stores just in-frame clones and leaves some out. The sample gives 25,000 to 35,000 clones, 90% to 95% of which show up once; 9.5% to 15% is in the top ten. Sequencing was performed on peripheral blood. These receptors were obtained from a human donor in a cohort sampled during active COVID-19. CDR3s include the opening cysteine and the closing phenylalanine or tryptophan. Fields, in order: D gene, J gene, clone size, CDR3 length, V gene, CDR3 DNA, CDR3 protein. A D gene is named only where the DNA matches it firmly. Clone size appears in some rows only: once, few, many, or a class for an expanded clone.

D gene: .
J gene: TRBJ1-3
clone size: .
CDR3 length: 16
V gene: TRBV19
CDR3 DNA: TGTGCCAGTAGTGGGACTACAGGAATAGCTGGAAACACCATATATTTT
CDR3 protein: CASSGTTGIAGNTIYF

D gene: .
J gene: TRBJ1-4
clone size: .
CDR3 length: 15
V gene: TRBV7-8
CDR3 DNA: TGTGCCAGCAGCTTACTTCTCCAGGGTGACGAAAAACTGTTTTTT
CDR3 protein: CASSLLLQGDEKLFF

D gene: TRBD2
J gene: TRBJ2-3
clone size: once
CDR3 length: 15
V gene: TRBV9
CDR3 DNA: TGTGCCAGCAGCGCGACTAGCGGAAGCACAGATACGCAGTATTTT
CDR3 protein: CASSATSGSTDTQYF

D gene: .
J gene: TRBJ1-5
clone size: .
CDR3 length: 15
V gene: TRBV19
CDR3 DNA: TGTGCCAGTAGCGAAACGGGACACGACAATCAGCCCCAGCATTTT
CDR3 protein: CASSETGHDNQPQHF

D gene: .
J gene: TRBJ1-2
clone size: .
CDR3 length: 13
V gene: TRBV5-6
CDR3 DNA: TGTGCCAGCAGCTTCGGGGGACCCACGAGCTACACCTTC
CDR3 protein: CASSFGGPTSYTF

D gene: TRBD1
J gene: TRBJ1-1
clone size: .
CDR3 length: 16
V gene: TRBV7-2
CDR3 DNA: TGTGCCAGCAGCTTAGTAGGGGGCAGACTGAACACTGAAGCTTTCTTT
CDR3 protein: CASSLVGGRLNTEAFF

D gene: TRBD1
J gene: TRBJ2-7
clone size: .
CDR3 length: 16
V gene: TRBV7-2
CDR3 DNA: TGTGCCAGCAGCTCCACCGGAGGACAGGGGGCTTACGAGCAGTACTTC
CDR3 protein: CASSSTGGQGAYEQYF

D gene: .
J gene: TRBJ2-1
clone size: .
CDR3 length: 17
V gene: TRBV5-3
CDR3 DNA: TGTGCCAGAAGCCCCCGTCCGGAACGGAGCTCCTACAATGAGCAGTTCTTC
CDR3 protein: CARSPRPERSSYNEQFF

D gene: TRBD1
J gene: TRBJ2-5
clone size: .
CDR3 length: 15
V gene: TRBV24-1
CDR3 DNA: TGTGCCACCAGTGACTATGACAGGGGACAAGAGACCCAGTACTTC
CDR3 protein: CATSDYDRGQETQYF

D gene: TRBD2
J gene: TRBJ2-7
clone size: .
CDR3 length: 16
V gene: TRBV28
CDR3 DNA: TGTGCCAGCAGTTGGACTAGCGGGAGGTCATCCTACGAGCAGTACTTC
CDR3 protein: CASSWTSGRSSYEQYF

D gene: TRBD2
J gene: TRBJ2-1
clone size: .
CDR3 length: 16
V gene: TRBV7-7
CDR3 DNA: TGTGCTAGCAGCATCCTACCGGGACTAGCCTACAATGAGCAGTTCTTC
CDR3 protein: CASSILPGLAYNEQFF

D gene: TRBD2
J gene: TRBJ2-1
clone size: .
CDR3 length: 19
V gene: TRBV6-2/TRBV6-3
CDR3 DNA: TGTGCCAGCAGTTACGTGGGTCGTTTCCCTACTAGCGGGAACAGCGAGCAGTTCTTC
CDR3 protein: CASSYVGRFPTSGNSEQFF

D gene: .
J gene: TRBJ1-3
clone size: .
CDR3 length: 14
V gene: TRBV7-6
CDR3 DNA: TGTGCCAGCAGCTCAGATGTCTCTGGAAACACCATATATTTT
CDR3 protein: CASSSDVSGNTIYF

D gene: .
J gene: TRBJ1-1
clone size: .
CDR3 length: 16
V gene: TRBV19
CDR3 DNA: TGTGCCAGTAGGGTCAGGGCCTTTGGAAGGAACACTGAAGCTTTCTTT
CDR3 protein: CASRVRAFGRNTEAFF

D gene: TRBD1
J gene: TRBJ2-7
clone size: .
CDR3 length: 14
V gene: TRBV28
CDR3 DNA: TGTGCCAGCAGTTTCGGACAGGGGGGCTACGAGCAGTACTTC
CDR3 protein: CASSFGQGGYEQYF

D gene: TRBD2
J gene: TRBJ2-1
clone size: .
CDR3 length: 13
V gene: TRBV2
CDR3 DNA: TGTGCCAGCAACCGGGAGGGCCTGGATGAGCAGTTCTTC
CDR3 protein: CASNREGLDEQFF

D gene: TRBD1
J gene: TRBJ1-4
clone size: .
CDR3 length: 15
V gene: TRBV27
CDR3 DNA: TGTGCCAGCAGGCCGGGACAGGCCCCGAATGAAAAACTGTTTTTT
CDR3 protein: CASRPGQAPNEKLFF

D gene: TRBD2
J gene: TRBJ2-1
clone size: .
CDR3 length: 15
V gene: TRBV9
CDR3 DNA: TGTGCCAGCAGCGTTAGGACTAGCGGGATTCACGAGCAGTTCTTC
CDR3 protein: CASSVRTSGIHEQFF

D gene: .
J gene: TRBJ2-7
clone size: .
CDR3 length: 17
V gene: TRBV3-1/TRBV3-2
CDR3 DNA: TGTGCCAGCAGCCAAGAAGGGACTTCTCTCCCATCCGGAGAGCAGTACTTC
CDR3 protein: CASSQEGTSLPSGEQYF

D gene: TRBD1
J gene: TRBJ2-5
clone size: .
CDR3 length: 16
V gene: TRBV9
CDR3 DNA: TGTGCCAGCAGCGTAAGAACAGGGGGCGCAGGAGAGACCCAGTACTTC
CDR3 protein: CASSVRTGGAGETQYF

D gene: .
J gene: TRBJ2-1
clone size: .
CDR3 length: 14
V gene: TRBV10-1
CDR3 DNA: TGCGCCAGCAGCAGTGCGGGAAGGGGAAATGAGCAGTTCTTC
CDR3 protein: CASSSAGRGNEQFF

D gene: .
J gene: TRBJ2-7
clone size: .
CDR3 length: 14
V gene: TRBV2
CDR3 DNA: TGTGCCAGCAGTGACGGGCCGGGGTTCGACGAGCAGTACTTC
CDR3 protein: CASSDGPGFDEQYF

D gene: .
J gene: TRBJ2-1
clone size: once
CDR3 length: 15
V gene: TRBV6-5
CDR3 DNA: TGTGCCAGCAGGGCCTCCAGGGGCCCTTACAATGAGCAGTTCTTC
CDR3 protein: CASRASRGPYNEQFF

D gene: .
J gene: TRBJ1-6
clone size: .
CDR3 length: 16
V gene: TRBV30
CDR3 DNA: TGTGCCTGGAACGCGTTCGAGGAGTTAAATAATTCACCCCTCCACTTT
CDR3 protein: CAWNAFEELNNSPLHF

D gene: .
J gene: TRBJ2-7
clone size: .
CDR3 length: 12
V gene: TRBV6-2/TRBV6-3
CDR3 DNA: TGTGCCAGCAGTACCGGACCGGGGTCGGAGTACTTC
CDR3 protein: CASSTGPGSEYF

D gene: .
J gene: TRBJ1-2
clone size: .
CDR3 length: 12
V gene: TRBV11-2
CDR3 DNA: TGTGCCAGCAGCTCAACCCGGTCCGGCTACACCTTC
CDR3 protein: CASSSTRSGYTF

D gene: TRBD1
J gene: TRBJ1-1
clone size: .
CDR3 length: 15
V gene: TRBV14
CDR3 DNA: TGTGCCAGCAGCCGGACAGGGGGAGGGAACACTGAAGCTTTCTTT
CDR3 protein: CASSRTGGGNTEAFF

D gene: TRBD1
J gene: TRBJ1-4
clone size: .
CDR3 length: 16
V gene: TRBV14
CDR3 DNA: TGTGCCAGCAGCCCCTTGTTGGGACAGGGGGAGGAAAAACTGTTTTTT
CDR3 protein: CASSPLLGQGEEKLFF

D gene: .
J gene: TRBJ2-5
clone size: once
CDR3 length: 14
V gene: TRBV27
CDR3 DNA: TGTGCCAGCAGCTCGGTAGGGGGCCAAGAGACCCAGTACTTC
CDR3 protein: CASSSVGGQETQYF

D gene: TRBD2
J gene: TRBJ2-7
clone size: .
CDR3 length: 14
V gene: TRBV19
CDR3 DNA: TGTGCCAGTAGTAGACTAGCGGGACCCTACGAGCAGTACTTC
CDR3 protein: CASSRLAGPYEQYF

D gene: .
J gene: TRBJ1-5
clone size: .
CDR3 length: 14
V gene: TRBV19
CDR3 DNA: TGTGCCAGTGGAGTGACCGACTACAATCAGCCCCAGCATTTT
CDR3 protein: CASGVTDYNQPQHF

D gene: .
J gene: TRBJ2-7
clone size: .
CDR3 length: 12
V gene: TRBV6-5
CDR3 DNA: TGTGCCAGCAGTAACAGGGAAGGCGAGCAGTACTTC
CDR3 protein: CASSNREGEQYF

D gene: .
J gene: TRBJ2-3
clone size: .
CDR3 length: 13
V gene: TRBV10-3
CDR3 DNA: TGTGCCATCAGTGATTGGCCGCCGGATACGCAGTATTTT
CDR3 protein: CAISDWPPDTQYF

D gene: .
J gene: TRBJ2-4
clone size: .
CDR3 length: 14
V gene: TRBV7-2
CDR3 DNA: TGTGCCAGCAGCTACGGACAGACGAAAAACATTCAGTACTTC
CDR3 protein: CASSYGQTKNIQYF

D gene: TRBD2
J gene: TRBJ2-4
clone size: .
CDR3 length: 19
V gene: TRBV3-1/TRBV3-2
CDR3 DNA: TGTGCCAGCAGTCAAGGACTAGCGGGAGGATTGGGGGCCAAAAACATTCAGTACTTC
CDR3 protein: CASSQGLAGGLGAKNIQYF

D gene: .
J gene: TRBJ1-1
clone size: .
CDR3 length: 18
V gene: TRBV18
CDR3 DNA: TGTGCCAGCTCACCACCTTCAGGGGCCGGGTCATTGAACACTGAAGCTTTCTTT
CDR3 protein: CASSPPSGAGSLNTEAFF

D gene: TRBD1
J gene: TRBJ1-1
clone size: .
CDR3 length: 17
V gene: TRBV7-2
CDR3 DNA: TGTGCCAGCAGCTTCCCCGGGACAGGGCGTTGGGACACTGAAGCTTTCTTT
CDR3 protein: CASSFPGTGRWDTEAFF

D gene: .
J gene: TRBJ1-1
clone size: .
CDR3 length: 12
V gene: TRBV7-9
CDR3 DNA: TGTGCCAGCAGCTTAGGAACCGGTGAAGCTTTCTTT
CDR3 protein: CASSLGTGEAFF

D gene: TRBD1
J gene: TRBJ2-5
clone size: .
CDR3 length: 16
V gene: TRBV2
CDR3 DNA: TGTGCCAGCACATTGACCAGGGGGCTGTACCAAGAGACCCAGTACTTC
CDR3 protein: CASTLTRGLYQETQYF

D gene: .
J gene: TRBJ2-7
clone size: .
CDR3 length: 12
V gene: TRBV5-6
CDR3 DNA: TGTGCCAGCAGCTTGAGGGGCGTCGAGCAGTACTTC
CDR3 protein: CASSLRGVEQYF

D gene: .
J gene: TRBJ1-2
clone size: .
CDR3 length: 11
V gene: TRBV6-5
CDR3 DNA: TGTGCCAGCAGGGACTACTATGGCTACACCTTC
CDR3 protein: CASRDYYGYTF

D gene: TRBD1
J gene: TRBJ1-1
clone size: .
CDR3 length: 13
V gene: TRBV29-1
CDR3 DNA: TGCAGCGTTGAAGAACAGGGGGGAAGTGAAGCTTTCTTT
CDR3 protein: CSVEEQGGSEAFF